These 24 T cell receptor beta chains were all obtained from the same sample, sequenced in a study of OX40 agonist ivuxolimab in advanced cancers. The table came from immunoSEQ multiplex PCR; TCRdb's copy has only in-frame clones and leaves some out. The sample shows over 100,000 clones, less than 95% of them seen only once. Material: CD4+ or CD8+ T cells sorted from blood, obtained in a trial of the OX40 agonist ivuxolimab. The receptors stem from an adult with an advanced solid tumor such as melanoma, head and neck, liver or kidney cancer.

The chain links TRBV4-3 to TRBJ2-5; the match to TRBD1 covers 7 bases. V shed 0 bases and J 5 bases; nucleotides not matched to a gene: 0. Germline CDR1 LGHNA, CDR2 YSLEER. The CDR3 covers 13 residues. This CDR3 reads CASSQDRGETQYF. The CDR3 nucleotides read TGCGCCAGCAGCCAAGACAGGGGGGAGACCCAGTACTTC.

The chain couples TRBV28 to TRBJ1-2, with D possibly matching TRBD1 (5 bases). Trimming cost V 2 bases and J 3 bases, with 10 bases left between them. CDR3 length: 14 residues. CDR1 MDHEN and CDR2 SYDVKM come from the germline V gene. CDR3 loop: CASSLGLTDYGYTF. The CDR3 nucleotides are TGTGCCAGCAGTTTAGGCTTGACAGACTATGGCTACACCTTC.

The chain couples TRBV28 to TRBJ1-3; D is uncertain. With 4 bases removed from V and 3 bases from J, the gap between germline ends came to 10 bases. CDR3 size: 14 residues. Germline values: CDR1 MDHEN, CDR2 SYDVKM. DNA for the CDR3: TGTGCCAGCAGTTATAGGGCCGGTGGAAACACCATATATTTT. Protein: CASSYRAGGNTIYF.

J is TRBJ2-3 and V is TRBV2; D is unresolved. With 0 bases removed from V and 0 bases from J, the gap between germline ends came to 10 bases. CDR3 length: 16 residues. CDR1 and CDR2 (germline): SNHLY, FYNNEI. The CDR3 DNA sequence: TGTGCCAGCAGTGAAGCGGGGTTTGATAGCACAGATACGCAGTATTTT. It specifies CASSEAGFDSTDTQYF.

The chain is built from TRBV10-3 and TRBJ1-2; D is unresolved. The CDR3 extends over 13 amino acids. V lost 6 bases, J lost 3 bases, and 11 bases lay in between. From germline, CDR1 is ENHRY and CDR2 SYGVKD. CDR3 residues: CAIRFSSDYGYTF. Written as DNA, the CDR3 is TGTGCCATCAGGTTCAGCAGCGACTATGGCTACACCTTC.

The CDR3 here is CASIGGSPYEQYF. The CDR3 DNA follows: TGTGCCAGCATCGGCGGGAGCCCCTACGAGCAGTACTTC. The chain combines TRBV6-5 with TRBJ2-7; 7 nucleotides agree with TRBD2. The germline V gene encodes CDR1 MNHEY and CDR2 SVGAGI. The CDR3 is 13 residues long. V gave up 7 bases and J gave up 2 bases; unmatched junction bases: 5.

The chain joins TRBV27 to TRBJ1-5; D not resolved. V was clipped by 0 bases and J by 3 bases, with 9 bases between them. This CDR3 comprises 15 residues. CDR1 is MNHEY, CDR2 SMNVEV, per germline (reference sequence). This CDR3 reads CASSLSPGNNQPQHF. Written as DNA, the CDR3 is TGTGCCAGCAGTTTATCGCCTGGGAACAATCAGCCCCAGCATTTT.

The chain combines TRBV27 with TRBJ1-2; D may be TRBD1 (5 bases). The V gene's germline CDR1 is MNHEY and CDR2 SMNVEV (reference sequence). The CDR3 covers 17 residues. Trimming left V 5 bases short and J 8 bases short, with 27 bases between. The CDR3 region has the DNA TGTGCCAGCAGTCTCCTCCCGGGACTGGGTTCCCCTAGAGGCTACACCTTC. Translating gives CASSLLPGLGSPRGYTF.

The V gene is TRBV18, the J gene TRBJ1-1, with D perhaps TRBD1 (5 bases). This CDR3 contains 13 residues. The germline V and J ends were trimmed by 2 bases and 5 bases, with 9 bases remaining between them. Per germline, CDR1 KGHSH and CDR2 LQKENI. CDR3 in amino acids: CASSPGAQTEAFF. The CDR3 region has the DNA TGTGCCAGCTCACCAGGGGCTCAGACTGAAGCTTTCTTT.

This sequence joins TRBV2 and TRBJ2-7; D gene unclear. The CDR3 has 11 amino acids. Deletions cut 6 bases from V and 3 bases from J, with 6 bases between. The germline V gene has CDR1 SNHLY and CDR2 FYNNEI. CDR3 region: CASSADYEQYF. The DNA of the CDR3 is TGTGCCAGCAGCGCGGACTACGAGCAGTACTTC.

The rearrangement joins TRBV6-5 to TRBJ2-5, with D possibly TRBD2 on 5 matching bases. The end of the DNA fits TRBJ2-7 better, so the J call may be wrong. Germline V lookup: CDR1 MNHEY, CDR2 SVGAGI. The CDR3 has 15 amino acids. The DNA for the CDR3 is TGTGCCAGCAGTTACTCGCGGGTGGGCTCCTACGAGCAGTACTTC. Translating gives CASSYSRVGSYEQYF.

This chain uses TRBV30 with TRBJ2-3, with D tentatively TRBD1 or TRBD2 (7 bases each). Looked up from germline, CDR1 is GTSNPN and CDR2 is SVGIG (reference sequence). V lost 5 bases and J lost 5, with 17 bases in between. The CDR3 is made up of 14 amino acids. DNA for the CDR3: TGTGCCTGGTCCGAAGGGGGCGGGAGAGATACGCAGTATTTT. Protein: CAWSEGGGRDTQYF. Full variable domain (rest looked up from reference TRBV30 and TRBJ2-3): SQTIHQWPATLVQPVGSPLSLECTVEGTSNPNLYWYRQAAGRGLQLLFYSVGIGQISSEVPQNLSASRPQDRQFILSSKKLLLSDSGFYLCAWSEGGGRDTQYFGPGTRLTVL.

The chain employs TRBV18 and TRBJ1-2; weak D call: TRBD1 (5 bases). Per germline, CDR1 KGHSH and CDR2 LQKENI. The CDR3 has 15 residues. Trimming took 3 bases from V and 2 from J, leaving 13 bases between them. Here the CDR3 DNA reads TGTGCCAGCTCACCTCCAGGGTTCGGGAACTATGGCTACACCTTC. Translation gives CASSPPGFGNYGYTF.

The CDR3 DNA reads as TGTGCCAGCACTTACGGGGGGGCTAGCTTCTATGGCTACACCTTC. It is translated as CASTYGGASFYGYTF. The genes are TRBV28 and TRBJ1-2; maybe TRBD1 (6 bases). The CDR3 contains 15 residues. The V end lost 7 bases, the J end lost 4 bases, and 19 bases lay between the germline ends. Germline CDR1 reads MDHEN; CDR2 reads SYDVKM.

J is TRBJ2-5 and V is TRBV13; TRBD2 agrees at 8 bases. Trimming removed 5 bases from V and 5 bases from J; junction bases left unmatched: 10. Germline V lookup: CDR1 PRHDT, CDR2 FYEKMQ (reference sequence). This CDR3 comprises 15 residues. The CDR3 reads CASSPGAGASETQYF. CDR3 nucleotides: TGTGCCAGCAGCCCCGGAGCGGGGGCCTCGGAGACCCAGTACTTC.

The V call is TRBV5-1, the J call TRBJ2-1; TRBD1 matches at 7 bases. Germline CDR1 SGHRS, CDR2 YFSETQ. The CDR3 extends over 15 amino acids. The V segment lost 2 bases and the J segment 0 bases; nucleotides outside the gene matches: 2. The DNA of the CDR3 is TGCGCCAGCAGCTTCGGACAGGACTCCTACAATGAGCAGTTCTTC. Encoded protein: CASSFGQDSYNEQFF.

This sequence joins TRBV9 and TRBJ1-4; no clear D gene. The CDR3 is 14 amino acids. The V gene lost 4 bases and the J gene lost 0 bases, with 7 bases spanning the gap. Per the germline V gene, CDR1 is SGDLS and CDR2 is YYNGEE. The CDR3 DNA sequence: TGTGCCAGCAGCCCGACAACAACTAATGAAAAACTGTTTTTT. This gives the protein CASSPTTTNEKLFF.

The CDR3 sequence: CASSEPSSAFF. The CDR3 DNA sequence: TGTGCCAGCAGTGAACCATCCAGTGCTTTCTTT. The chain carries TRBV2 and TRBJ1-1; D remains unclear. This CDR3 contains 11 residues. CDR1 and CDR2 (germline): SNHLY, FYNNEI. Trimming took off 2 bases at V and 11 bases at J, with 9 bases between the two ends.

The chain has TRBV14 and TRBJ2-2; the match to TRBD2 covers 8 bases. Per the germline V gene, CDR1 is SGHDN and CDR2 is FVKESK. J lost 2 bases, V lost 3 bases, and 8 bases had no gene match. The CDR3 has 17 amino acids. Here the CDR3 reads CASSQFISGANTGELFF. The CDR3 coding sequence is TGTGCCAGCAGCCAGTTCATTAGCGGGGCCAACACCGGGGAGCTGTTTTTT.

The rearrangement links TRBV12-5 to TRBJ2-1, with 11 bases fitting TRBD2. CDR3 length: 16 amino acids. The V segment lost 6 bases and the J segment 1 base; nucleotides outside the gene matches: 5. Germline V gives CDR1 LGHNT, CDR2 FRNRAP. The DNA for the CDR3 is TGTGCTAGTGGGGCCGGGACTAGCGGATCCTACAATGAGCAGTTCTTC. Translating gives CASGAGTSGSYNEQFF.

This rearrangement joins TRBV28 to TRBJ2-4; 9 bases line up with TRBD1. Germline CDR1 and CDR2: MDHEN and SYDVKM. V lost 7 bases and J lost 2; bases outside the gene matches: 6. This CDR3 comprises 15 residues. The CDR3 loop reads CASTQTGGTKNIQYF. The DNA for the CDR3 is TGTGCCAGCACCCAGACAGGGGGGACCAAAAACATTCAGTACTTC.

V and J are TRBV5-1 and TRBJ1-1; D not certain. The V gene's germline CDR1 is SGHRS and CDR2 YFSETQ. V was pared by 1 base and J by 0 bases, with 10 bases between. This CDR3 comprises 15 residues. The CDR3 nucleotides read TGCGCCAGCAGCTTGATAGGGAATATGAACACTGAAGCTTTCTTT. This codes for CASSLIGNMNTEAFF.

The rearrangement uses TRBV13 and TRBJ1-4; 10 bases align to TRBD1. The CDR3 runs to 16 residues. The V gene's germline CDR1 is PRHDT and CDR2 FYEKMQ (reference sequence). Trimming took 8 bases from V and 6 from J; bases not matched to a gene: 12. In nucleotides, the CDR3 is TGTGCCAGCCGGGGGGGACACGGGACAGGGGATGAAAAACTGTTTTTT. It is translated as CASRGGHGTGDEKLFF.

The chain uses TRBV10-3 and TRBJ1-5; 8 bases match TRBD1. This CDR3 has 16 amino acids. CDR1 and CDR2 from the germline V gene are ENHRY and SYGVKD. V gave up 4 bases and J gave up 7 bases; unmatched junction bases: 12. CDR3 protein: CAISGQGSNLGQPQHF. The CDR3 DNA reads TGTGCCATCAGTGGACAGGGGTCTAATTTAGGGCAGCCCCAGCATTTT.